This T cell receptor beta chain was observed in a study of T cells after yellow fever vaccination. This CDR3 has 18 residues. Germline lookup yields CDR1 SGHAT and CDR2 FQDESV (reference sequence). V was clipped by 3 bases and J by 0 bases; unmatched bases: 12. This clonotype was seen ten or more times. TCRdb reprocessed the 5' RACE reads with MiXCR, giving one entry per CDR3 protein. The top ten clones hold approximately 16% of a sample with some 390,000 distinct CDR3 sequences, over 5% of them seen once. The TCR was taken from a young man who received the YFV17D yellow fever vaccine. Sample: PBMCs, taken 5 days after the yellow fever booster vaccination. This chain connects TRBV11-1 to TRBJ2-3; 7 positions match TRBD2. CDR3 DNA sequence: TGTGCCAGCAGCTTCCCCGGAAGGGAGGGTGTTAGCACAGATACGCAGTATTTT. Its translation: CASSFPGREGVSTDTQYF.